These 21 T cell receptor beta chains were sequenced from one sample in a study of cytomegalovirus exposure and HLA in healthy donors. In the PCR, 60 Vbeta and 13 Jbeta primers were used. Assay used: immunoSEQ multiplex PCR; TCRdb lists only in-frame clones, some missing. The sample contains 150,000 to 200,000 clones, 75% of which appear only once. The sequenced sample was PBMCs. These receptors all come from a woman aged 40 to 55 in good health and CMV-seropositive.

This clone was picked up a small number of times. The chain couples TRBV9 to TRBJ2-1, with 8 bases that match TRBD2. Germline lookup yields CDR1 SGDLS and CDR2 YYNGEE. The length of the CDR3 is 18 residues. Trimming removed 2 bases from V and 5 bases from J; junction bases left unmatched: 15. Here the CDR3 reads CASSVPSGLPNPHNEQFF. As DNA, the CDR3 is TGTGCCAGCAGCGTGCCTAGCGGGCTACCGAATCCACACAATGAGCAGTTCTTC.

This chain joins TRBV5-1 and TRBJ2-1; 8 bases agree with TRBD1. The germline CDR1 and CDR2 sequences are SGHRS and YFSETQ. The CDR3 is made up of 14 amino acids. The V and J ends lost 5 bases and 6 bases, in that order; junction bases with no gene match: 7. CDR3 protein: CASRSSQGVNEQFF. The CDR3 DNA reads as TGCGCCAGCAGGTCGTCACAGGGGGTCAATGAGCAGTTCTTC.

The rearrangement links TRBV13 to TRBJ2-5; 9 bases line up with TRBD1. The CDR3 covers 16 residues. Germline CDR1 reads PRHDT; CDR2 reads FYEKMQ (reference sequence). Trimming removed 5 bases from V and 5 bases from J; junction bases left unmatched: 12. The CDR3: CASSRPGTGSEETQYF. CDR3 coding DNA: TGTGCCAGCAGCCGTCCCGGGACAGGGTCCGAGGAGACCCAGTACTTC.

This clone has ten or more counts. Here the CDR3 reads CASSLGGDQPQHF. CDR3 coding DNA: TGTGCCAGCAGCTTAGGAGGAGATCAGCCCCAGCATTTT. The chain is built from TRBV11-2 and TRBJ1-5; D gene ambiguous. The CDR3 length is 13 residues. Germline-derived CDR1 and CDR2 are SGHAT and FQNNGV. Trimming stripped 1 base from V and 5 bases from J, with 6 bases between.

For the CDR3, the DNA is TGTGCCAGCTCACCTAATCCGGGACAGGGGGCGGAGACCCAGTACTTC. This codes for CASSPNPGQGAETQYF. The chain carries TRBV18 and TRBJ2-5; 12 bases line up with TRBD1. Germline V gene sequence: CDR1 KGHSH, CDR2 LQKENI. The trim removed 3 bases at V and 5 bases at J, leaving 7 bases unmatched. This CDR3 comprises 16 residues.

The chain is built from TRBV5-1 and TRBJ1-1; D is unclear. The CDR3 contains 13 residues. Germline values: CDR1 SGHRS, CDR2 YFSETQ. Between the trimmed V and J ends, which lost 0 bases and 1 base, there was a span of 4 bases. The CDR3 loop is CASSLGPNTEAFF. In nucleotides, the CDR3 is TGCGCCAGCAGCTTGGGGCCGAACACTGAAGCTTTCTTT.

The CDR3: CSVRTSGAYEQYF. CDR3 bases: TGCAGCGTCCGGACTAGCGGGGCGTACGAGCAGTACTTC. The chain has TRBV29-1 and TRBJ2-7, with 12 nucleotides matching TRBD2. The CDR3 sequence is 13 residues long. Looked up from germline, CDR1 is SQVTM and CDR2 is ANQGSEA. Trimming at V came to 6 bases and at J to 4 bases, leaving 4 bases not matched to a gene.

Here the CDR3 DNA reads TGCGCCAGCAGTGAGTTTGGGACAGCGAAGCCAGATAGCTCCTACAATGAGCAGTTCTTC. Its protein product is CASSEFGTAKPDSSYNEQFF. The rearrangement uses TRBV10-1 and TRBJ2-1, with 7 bases aligning to TRBD1. Germline trimming cut 1 base from V and 0 bases from J; bases unmatched to any gene: 15. The CDR3 sequence is 20 residues long. In germline, CDR1 is WNHNN, CDR2 SYGVQD (reference sequence).

This clone was recorded once. The chain carries TRBV9 and TRBJ2-1; D call uncertain. This CDR3 is 12 amino acids long. CDR1 and CDR2 from the germline V gene are SGDLS and YYNGEE. The V end lost 2 bases, the J end lost 8 bases, and 8 bases lay between the germline ends. CDR3 sequence reads: CASSVMGHEQFF. In DNA, the CDR3 is TGTGCCAGCAGCGTTATGGGCCATGAGCAGTTCTTC.

The V and J genes are TRBV9 and TRBJ2-7, with D maybe TRBD2 (5 bases). Trimming took 0 bases from V and 4 from J, leaving 20 bases between them. Germline-derived CDR1 and CDR2 are SGDLS and YYNGEE. The CDR3 length is 17 residues. CDR3 sequence reads: CASSVGSRASSRYEQYF. CDR3 coding DNA: TGTGCCAGCAGCGTAGGGTCTAGGGCTAGCAGCCGGTACGAGCAGTACTTC.

The chain carries TRBV5-1 and TRBJ2-3; D is perhaps TRBD1 (6 bases). V lost 0 bases and J lost 2, with 10 bases in between. Per the germline V gene, CDR1 is SGHRS and CDR2 is YFSETQ. The CDR3 is 15 residues long. The CDR3 region is CASSLEAGVTDTQYF. CDR3 coding DNA: TGCGCCAGCAGCTTGGAGGCAGGGGTCACAGATACGCAGTATTTT.

CDR3 region: CASSIRTSGTNYEQYF. The CDR3, as DNA: TGTGCCAGTAGTATCCGGACTAGCGGGACCAACTACGAGCAGTACTTC. V usage is TRBV19 and J usage is TRBJ2-7, with 12 bases lining up with TRBD2. CDR3 length equals 16 residues. V lost 3 bases to trimming and J lost 3 bases; unmatched junction nucleotides: 6. Per germline, CDR1 LNHDA and CDR2 SQIVND (reference sequence).

The rearrangement joins TRBV14 to TRBJ1-3, with D unclear. The CDR3 loop spans 14 amino acids. Trimming removed 4 bases from V and 0 bases from J, with 7 bases in between. Germline loops: CDR1 SGHDN, CDR2 FVKESK. Written as DNA, the CDR3 is TGTGCCAGCAGCCTCGACAACTCTGGAAACACCATATATTTT. Encoded protein: CASSLDNSGNTIYF.

The V gene is TRBV27, the J gene TRBJ2-6, with D hard to call. Germline V lookup: CDR1 MNHEY, CDR2 SMNVEV (reference sequence). V lost 6 bases to trimming and J lost 3 bases, with 12 bases between them. CDR3 length: 15 amino acids. CDR3 sequence: CASSTTRIGANVLTF. CDR3 bases: TGTGCCAGCAGCACTACCCGAATTGGGGCCAACGTCCTGACTTTC.

The chain uses TRBV10-3 and TRBJ2-2, with a tentative D call TRBD1 (5 bases). Germline assignment: CDR1 ENHRY and CDR2 SYGVKD. The V end lost 4 bases, the J end lost 3 bases, and 9 bases lay between the germline ends. This CDR3 spans 14 amino acids. The CDR3 DNA reads TGTGCCATCAGTGTCAGGGATTACACCGGGGAGCTGTTTTTT. This encodes CAISVRDYTGELFF.

The chain combines TRBV7-9 with TRBJ2-7; 9 nucleotides match TRBD1. CDR1 and CDR2 (germline): SEHNR, FQNEAQ (reference sequence). The CDR3 runs 15 residues. Trimming at V came to 4 bases and at J to 2 bases, leaving 6 bases not matched to a gene. CDR3 DNA: TGTGCCAGCAGCTCCCTCCGGGACAGGGCCTACGAGCAGTACTTC. Translating it yields CASSSLRDRAYEQYF. The variable domain in full, completed from reference TRBV7-9 and TRBJ2-7, reads DTGVSQNPRHKITKRGQNVTFRCDPISEHNRLYWYRQTLGQGPEFLTYFQNEAQLEKSRLLSDRFSAERPKGSFSTLEIQRTEQGDSAMYLCASSSLRDRAYEQYFGPGTRLTVT.

Here the CDR3 reads CASSGPGLETQYF. The DNA for the CDR3 is TGTGCCAGCAGCGGGCCCGGTTTGGAGACCCAGTACTTC. The chain recombines TRBV7-2 with TRBJ2-5; D unresolved. The CDR3 has 13 residues. The V end lost 5 bases, the J end lost 5 bases, and 12 bases lay between the germline ends. Germline CDR1 SGHTA, CDR2 FQGNSA.

The chain combines TRBV6-5 with TRBJ1-4; maybe TRBD1 (5 bases). Germline V lookup: CDR1 MNHEY, CDR2 SVGAGI. The length of the CDR3 is 15 residues. The V gene lost 10 bases and the J gene lost 3 bases, with 18 bases spanning the gap. The CDR3: CATSMSWGANEKLFF. The CDR3 DNA reads as TGTGCCACCTCTATGTCGTGGGGGGCTAATGAAAAACTGTTTTTT.

The chain has TRBV28 and TRBJ2-7; D is unclear. Per germline, CDR1 MDHEN and CDR2 SYDVKM. V dropped 2 bases and J dropped 2 bases, with 16 bases sitting between them. The CDR3 has 16 residues. CDR3 sequence: CASSLISQAPTYEQYF. DNA for the CDR3: TGTGCCAGCAGTTTAATTAGTCAAGCTCCCACCTACGAGCAGTACTTC.

The V call is TRBV7-9, the J call TRBJ2-3; 7 bases match TRBD2. J gave up 6 bases and V 6 bases, and 18 bases lay outside the gene matches. This CDR3 is 17 amino acids long. Germline CDR1 reads SEHNR; CDR2 reads FQNEAQ (reference sequence). CDR3 protein: CASSPFSPAGAGDTQYF. The CDR3 DNA is TGTGCCAGCAGTCCCTTTTCCCCCGCGGGAGCGGGGGATACGCAGTATTTT.

V is TRBV18 and J is TRBJ1-5; perhaps TRBD1 as D (5 bases). Germline values: CDR1 KGHSH, CDR2 LQKENI. The CDR3 spans 15 residues. Between the trimmed V and J ends, which lost 6 bases and 6 bases, there was a span of 18 bases. CDR3 bases: TGTGCCAGCTCCCGCGATAGGGGCAATGGTCAGCCCCAGCATTTT. It encodes CASSRDRGNGQPQHF.